The following is a T cell receptor beta chain sequence with its context. This entry comes from a study of blood T cell repertoires in COVID-19. Assay used: immunoSEQ multiplex PCR; TCRdb lists only in-frame clones, some missing. Of about 47,000 clones in the sample, 68% were seen once. CDR1 and CDR2 (germline): MDHEN, SYDVKM. CDR3 length equals 15 residues. The junction had 3 bases not matched to a gene; V was cut back by 3 bases and J by 4 bases. This TCR derives from a woman aged 70-85 years with acute or convalescent COVID-19. The gene calls are TRBV28 and TRBJ1-5, with 10 nucleotides matching TRBD1. Sequenced: peripheral blood. DNA of the CDR3: TGTGCCAGCAGTTTGGCGGGACAGGGGAATCAGCCCCAGCATTTT. This gives the protein CASSLAGQGNQPQHF.